This T cell receptor beta chain was found in a study of blood T cell repertoires in COVID-19. In the study overall: The analysed material was cDNA or gDNA that came from T cells, B-cell-depleted T cells, or PBMCs.

This clone has only a few counts. Repertoires were generated with immunoSEQ multiplex PCR, while TCRdb's copy carries only in-frame clones and drops some. The profile shows more than 110,000 clones, approximately 90% of them singletons. The sequenced sample consisted of peripheral blood. This receptor was obtained from a woman older than 75 with acute or convalescent COVID-19.

CDR3 bases: TGTGCCATCAGTGAAACAGGGGCTAACTATGGCTACACCTTC. The encoded protein is CAISETGANYGYTF. The chain uses TRBV10-3 and TRBJ1-2; 7 bases match TRBD1. CDR3 length: 14 residues. Germline V lookup: CDR1 ENHRY, CDR2 SYGVKD. After removal of 3 bases from V and 0 bases from J, the junction contained 1 base not matched to a gene.